A selection of T cell receptor beta chains follows, all from one sample in a study of OX40 agonist ivuxolimab in advanced cancers. The assay was immunoSEQ multiplex PCR, and TCRdb's table has in-frame clones only and misses some. The table includes 95,000 to 150,000 clones, 92% detected once. Sample: CD4+ or CD8+ T cells sorted from blood, taken in a trial of the OX40 agonist ivuxolimab. These TCRs come from an adult with an advanced solid tumor such as melanoma, head and neck, liver or kidney cancer. The CDR3 runs from the conserved cysteine through the conserved F or W. D genes are given only for firm matches. Clone size is shown for a subset of rows, as once, few, many or a class of expanded clone.

size	J	D	V	DNA	CDR3
-	TRBJ1-3	-	TRBV7-6	TGTGCCAGCAGCTTAGAGGCAGGGAGCGTTGGAAACACCATATATTTT	CASSLEAGSVGNTIYF
once	TRBJ2-2	-	TRBV10-3	TGTGCCACCTTGGGGGACTACACCGGGGAGCTGTTTTTT	CATLGDYTGELFF
-	TRBJ2-3	-	TRBV7-3	TGTGCCAGCAGCTTGATAGCGGGCACAGATACGCAGTATTTT	CASSLIAGTDTQYF
-	TRBJ1-3	-	TRBV6-1	TGTGCCAGCAGTGAAGAGAAGGCGCACGCAGGCGGAAACACCATATATTTT	CASSEEKAHAGGNTIYF
-	TRBJ2-7	-	TRBV6-6	TGTGCCAGCAGTTTAGGACGGGGTAACGAGCAGTACTTC	CASSLGRGNEQYF
-	TRBJ2-3	-	TRBV9	TGTGCCAGCAGCCCCCCAGGGGCGGTTAGCACAGATACGCAGTATTTT	CASSPPGAVSTDTQYF
-	TRBJ1-5	-	TRBV6-5	TGTGCCAGCAGTTACTCGCCCGATCAGCCCCAGCATTTT	CASSYSPDQPQHF
-	TRBJ2-7	-	TRBV5-6	TGTGCCAGCAGCTATATAGCGGAGAACCCCTACGAGCAGTACTTC	CASSYIAENPYEQYF
-	TRBJ2-1	-	TRBV7-3	TGTGCCAGCAGCTTAAACCCGGGAACCTACAATGAGCAGTTCTTC	CASSLNPGTYNEQFF
-	TRBJ2-1	-	TRBV18	TGTGCCAGCTCACCACACAGGGATGAGCAGTTCTTC	CASSPHRDEQFF
-	TRBJ1-2	-	TRBV18	TGTGCCAGCTCCCCTACCACAGCGACAGACTATGGCTACACCTTC	CASSPTTATDYGYTF
-	TRBJ1-2	TRBD1	TRBV28	TGTGCCAGCAGCCGCCCGGGACAGGGGGCTTGGTATGGCTACACCTTC	CASSRPGQGAWYGYTF
-	TRBJ1-4	-	TRBV6-1	TGTGCCAGCAGTTCTGATCTGGGGCTCGGGGGGCTGTTTTTT	CASSSDLGLGGLFF
-	TRBJ1-3	-	TRBV5-4	TGTGCCAGCAGCCTCGGCCTAGAGGGCTCTGGAAACACCATATATTTT	CASSLGLEGSGNTIYF
-	TRBJ2-7	-	TRBV13	TGTGCCAGCAGCTTATTCCAGCACTCACCCCTCTACGAGCAGTACTTC	CASSLFQHSPLYEQYF
-	TRBJ2-1	TRBD2	TRBV2	TGTGCCAGCACGGGAGAGGCGGGAGGGTTCGATGAGCAGTTCTTC	CASTGEAGGFDEQFF
-	TRBJ2-3	-	TRBV7-3	TGTGCCAGCAGCTCGGAGGGGGGCACAGATACGCAGTATTTT	CASSSEGGTDTQYF
-	TRBJ2-3	TRBD2	TRBV5-1	TGCGCCAGCAGCTCGACGACTAGCGGGCGCACAGATACGCAGTATTTT	CASSSTTSGRTDTQYF
-	TRBJ1-5	-	TRBV4-1	TGCGCCAGCAGCCATGGGACGGTCGTTTTTCAGCCCCAGCATTTT	CASSHGTVVFQPQHF
-	TRBJ1-5	-	TRBV5-8	TGTGCCAGCAGCTTGGGGCTCGTTCCTCGTCAGCCCCAGCATTTT	CASSLGLVPRQPQHF
-	TRBJ2-1	TRBD2	TRBV9	TGTGCCAGCAGCGTAGGGGAGGGGTCCTACAATGAGCAGTTCTTC	CASSVGEGSYNEQFF
once	TRBJ1-1	-	TRBV7-2	TGTGCCAGCAGCTCCGATAAAACTGAAGCTTTCTTT	CASSSDKTEAFF
-	TRBJ2-1	-	TRBV28	TGTGCAAGTGGGGGCTCCTACAATGAGCAGTTCTTC	CASGGSYNEQFF
few	TRBJ1-1	-	TRBV27	TGTGCCAGCAGTTGGACAGCTATGAACACTGAAGCTTTCTTT	CASSWTAMNTEAFF
-	TRBJ2-1	TRBD2	TRBV10-1	TGCGCCAGCAGTGAGTCTGTGGTAACTAGCGGAATCGGTGAGCAGTTCTTC	CASSESVVTSGIGEQFF
-	TRBJ2-5	-	TRBV18	TGTGCCAGCTCACCGCAACTTAACTCCCAAGAGACCCAGTACTTC	CASSPQLNSQETQYF
-	TRBJ1-5	-	TRBV27	TGTGCCAGCAGTTTCGGGAGTTCCAATCAGCCCCAGCATTTT	CASSFGSSNQPQHF
-	TRBJ2-7	TRBD2	TRBV7-3	TGTGCCAGCAGCTTAGGGACTAGCGGGAGCGAGGAGCAGTACTTC	CASSLGTSGSEEQYF
-	TRBJ1-5	-	TRBV28	TGTGCCAGCTGGGCACGGGTGTCTCAGCCCCAGCATTTT	CASWARVSQPQHF
-	TRBJ1-6	-	TRBV14	TGTGCCAGCAGCCAAGAGCGGGGAAATTCACCCCTCCACTTT	CASSQERGNSPLHF
once	TRBJ2-7	-	TRBV18	TGTGCCAGCTCACCAAGTCCCGCCTACGAGCAGTACTTC	CASSPSPAYEQYF